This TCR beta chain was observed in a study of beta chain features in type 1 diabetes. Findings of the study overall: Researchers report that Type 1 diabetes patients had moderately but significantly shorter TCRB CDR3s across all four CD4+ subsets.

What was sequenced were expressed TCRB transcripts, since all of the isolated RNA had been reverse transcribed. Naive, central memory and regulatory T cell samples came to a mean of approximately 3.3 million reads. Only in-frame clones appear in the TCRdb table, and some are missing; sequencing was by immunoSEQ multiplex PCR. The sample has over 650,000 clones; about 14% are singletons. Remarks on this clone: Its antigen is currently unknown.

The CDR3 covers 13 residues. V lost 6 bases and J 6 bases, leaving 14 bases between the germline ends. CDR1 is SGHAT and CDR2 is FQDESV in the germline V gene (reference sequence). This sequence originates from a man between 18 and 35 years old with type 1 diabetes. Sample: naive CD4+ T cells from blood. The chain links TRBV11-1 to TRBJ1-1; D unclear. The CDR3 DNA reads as TGTGCCAGCAGTACCTGGACTGGCGCTGAAGCTTTCTTT. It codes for CASSTWTGAEAFF.